This T cell receptor (beta chain) is drawn from a study of Graves' ophthalmopathy and Graves' hyperthyroidism. Study-wide findings and caveats: Its predictions of ophthalmopathy progression gave the model around 71% sensitivity and roughly 76% specificity.

The TCR beta CDR3 regions underwent amplification from RNA transcripts. RT-PCR in the first round used HTBI primers; a second-round multiplex PCR followed. Using its own MiXCR run on the multiplex PCR reads, TCRdb lists one record per CDR3 protein. The table shows just over 400,000 distinct CDR3 sequences, with more than 20% occurring only once. Excluded were patients with other autoimmune diseases, uncontrolled infections, pregnancy or lactation. This clonotype came up a few times. No antigen is known for it. The CDR3 is made up of 16 amino acids. V was cut by 4 bases and J by 5 bases, with 17 bases left in between. Germline CDR1 SNHLY, CDR2 FYNNEI.

The source material was peripheral blood. The chain joins TRBV2 to TRBJ2-2; either TRBD1 or TRBD2 may supply D (6 bases each). This clonotype originated in a woman between 18 and 29 years old with stable Graves' hyperthyroidism. CDR3 DNA: TGTGCCAGCAGTGTTGGGGGGCGCGTCAAGACCGGGGAGCTGTTTTTT. As protein: CASSVGGRVKTGELFF.